This T cell receptor beta chain was sequenced in a study of blood T cell repertoires in COVID-19. Repertoires were generated with immunoSEQ multiplex PCR, while TCRdb's copy carries only in-frame clones and drops some. Found here are about 150,000 clones, more than 85% of them singletons; the top ten hold 0.5% to 0.6%. Trimming cost V 4 bases and J 1 base; bases outside gene matches: 5. Germline CDR1 and CDR2: SGHKS and YYEKEE (reference sequence). The CDR3 has 15 residues. The chain recombines TRBV5-5 with TRBJ1-1, with TRBD1 matching over 9 bases. Sequencing was performed on peripheral blood. The TCR sequence derives from a man aged 50-59 years with acute or convalescent COVID-19. Written as DNA, the CDR3 is TGTGCCAGCAGCCCAGTGACAGGGGGGAACACTGAAGCTTTCTTT. Translation gives CASSPVTGGNTEAFF. The full variable domain, with the rest looked up from reference TRBV5-5 and TRBJ1-1, is DAGVTQSPTHLIKTRGQQVTLRCSPISGHKSVSWYQQVLGQGPQFIFQYYEKEERGRGNFPDRFSARQFPNYSSELNVNALLLGDSALYLCASSPVTGGNTEAFFGQGTRLTVV.